This passage covers 7 T cell receptor beta chains from one sample sequenced in a study of blood T cells in healthy people across ages. A second roughly 6 to 12 cycle PCR used barcoded and J-beta primers. TCRdb used MiXCR to reprocess the 5' RACE reads, holding one entry per CDR3 protein. In the table there are more than 900,000 distinct CDR3 sequences, 20% to 25% of which are singletons. These data also formed part of another study, on T cells of mothers and their children.

The source material was blood. These receptors were collected from a girl aged 2 to 9 in good health.

This clonotype was counted between two and nine times. V gene TRBV12-3 or TRBV12-4 combines with J gene TRBJ1-3; D remains unclear. The V gene lost 3 bases and the J gene lost 5 bases, with 11 bases spanning the gap. The CDR3 has 14 amino acids. CDR3 bases: TGTGCCAGCAGTTTCGTACGGCTCCGAAACACCATATATTTT. Its translation: CASSFVRLRNTIYF.

This clonotype came up a few times. The CDR3 sequence: CSAAGLTGDTGELFF. The CDR3 DNA sequence: TGCAGCGCTGCCGGTCTGACAGGGGACACCGGGGAGCTGTTTTTT. The chain links TRBV29-1 to TRBJ2-2; the match to TRBD1 covers 8 bases. Germline loops: CDR1 SQVTM, CDR2 ANQGSEA. The V segment lost 7 bases and the J segment 3 bases; nucleotides outside the gene matches: 10. CDR3 length: 15 residues.

This clonotype appeared a few times. The J gene is TRBJ1-1, the V gene TRBV28; TRBD1 is a possible D gene (6 bases). From germline, CDR1 is MDHEN and CDR2 SYDVKM. The CDR3 contains 13 residues. Trimming cost V 7 bases and J 1 base, with 10 bases left between them. The CDR3 DNA sequence: TGTGCCAGCAAGGGGGGAGCGAACACTGAAGCTTTCTTT. This translates into CASKGGANTEAFF.

This clonotype was picked up a small number of times. The rearrangement joins TRBV2 to TRBJ2-7; TRBD2 might be the D (6 bases). Germline lookup yields CDR1 SNHLY and CDR2 FYNNEI. The CDR3 runs to 12 residues. V dropped 6 bases and J dropped 5 bases, with 11 bases sitting between them. The CDR3 sequence is CASRGGTDEQYF. The CDR3 DNA follows: TGTGCCAGCAGGGGGGGAACGGACGAGCAGTACTTC.

DNA for the CDR3: TGTGCTAGTGGTTTGTCCGGCTATGGCTACACCTTC. Residues: CASGLSGYGYTF. The chain has TRBV12-5 and TRBJ1-2; D is unclear. CDR1 LGHNT and CDR2 FRNRAP come from the germline V gene. CDR3 length: 12 residues. The V and J ends lost 2 bases and 4 bases respectively, with 5 bases between them.

The chain joins TRBV15 to TRBJ2-3; D gene ambiguous. Trimming removed 3 bases from V and 9 bases from J, with 13 bases in between. From germline, CDR1 is LNHNV and CDR2 YYDKDF (reference sequence). The CDR3 has 13 amino acids. CDR3 DNA: TGTGCCACCAGCAGCGAAACGCGAAGGACGCAGTATTTT. Amino acid sequence: CATSSETRRTQYF.

A word on this clonotype: Possible read error: a much larger clone is one base away. The rearrangement uses TRBV28 and TRBJ1-2; no definite D call. This CDR3 has 14 amino acids. Per the germline V gene, CDR1 is MDHEN and CDR2 is SYDVKM. V dropped 1 base and J dropped 7 bases, with 13 bases sitting between them. The chain's CDR3 is CASSLSDGAFGYTF. In nucleotides, the CDR3 is TGTGCCAGCAGTTTATCGGACGGAGCCTTTGGCTACACCTTC.